This T cell receptor (beta chain) was found in a study of Graves' ophthalmopathy and Graves' hyperthyroidism. Looking at the study overall: No ophthalmopathy within 18 months of follow-up signified stable hyperthyroidism.

This clonotype was seen at least ten times. The CDR3 loop spans 14 amino acids. Trimming stripped 2 bases from V and 5 bases from J, with 9 bases between. Newly diagnosed, the hyperthyroidism patients had under 2 months' duration and were aged 18 to 65. Amplification of the TCR beta CDR3 regions used RNA transcripts (as template). HTBI-primed first-round RT-PCR preceded second-round multiplex PCR. From the multiplex PCR reads, TCRdb called clonotypes with MiXCR, one entry per CDR3 protein. The sample contains some 1.1 million distinct CDR3 sequences, about 38% of which appear only once. Sequenced sample: peripheral blood or thyroid tissue (not recorded which). This chain joins TRBV12-3 or TRBV12-4 and TRBJ1-4; TRBD1 is a possible D gene (5 bases). The sequence derives from an adult man with Graves' hyperthyroidism. The CDR3 DNA is TGTGCCAGCAGTTTATTGGAGGGGAATGAAAAACTGTTTTTT. Translation gives CASSLLEGNEKLFF.